Shown below are 26 T cell receptor beta chains from a single sample sequenced in a study of blood T cell repertoires in COVID-19. Assay used: immunoSEQ multiplex PCR; TCRdb lists only in-frame clones, some missing. The data show approximately 250,000 clones, with approximately 86% seen just once and roughly 2% held by the top ten. Sequenced: peripheral blood. The origin of the receptors is a man under 40 with active or convalescent COVID-19.

The CDR3 loop is CASSQDSGGTYGYTF. CDR3 bases: TGTGCCAGCAGCCAAGACAGCGGGGGGACGTATGGCTACACCTTC. The chain has TRBV3-1 (or the pseudogene TRBV3-2) and TRBJ1-2; tentative D call: TRBD1 (5 bases). The CDR3 is made up of 15 amino acids. V shed 0 bases and J shed 5 bases, with 13 bases lying between them. The germline V gene encodes CDR1 LGHDT and CDR2 YNNKEL (reference sequence).

The chain links TRBV5-1 to TRBJ1-6; no reliable D call. Trimming left V 4 bases short and J 0 bases short, with 17 bases between. The CDR3 runs 18 residues. CDR1 and CDR2 (germline): SGHRS, YFSETQ. CDR3 protein: CASSLNLVEFSYNSPLHF. CDR3 sequence (DNA): TGCGCCAGCAGCCTCAACCTAGTGGAGTTCTCCTATAATTCACCCCTCCACTTT. Looking up the rest from reference TRBV5-1 and TRBJ1-6 gives the full variable domain: KAGVTQTPRYLIKTRGQQVTLSCSPISGHRSVSWYQQTPGQGLQFLFEYFSETQRNKGNFPGRFSGRQFSNSRSEMNVSTLELGDSALYLCASSLNLVEFSYNSPLHFGNGTRLTVT.

The V gene is TRBV6-2 or TRBV6-3, the J gene TRBJ2-3; a possible D gene is TRBD1 (5 bases). The CDR3 contains 14 residues. From germline, CDR1 is MNHEY and CDR2 SVGEGT. Trimming pared 6 bases from V and 4 bases from J, leaving 14 bases between. The CDR3 here is CASSGQQVADTQYF. In nucleotides, the CDR3 is TGTGCCAGCAGCGGACAACAAGTGGCAGATACGCAGTATTTT.

V and J are TRBV4-3 and TRBJ2-7; 10 bases agree with TRBD1. The germline V gene has CDR1 LGHNA and CDR2 YSLEER. J was trimmed by 5 bases and V by 1 base; bases with no gene match: 5. The CDR3 spans 15 residues. CDR3 in DNA: TGCGCCAGCAGCCAAGTAGGGACAGGGGCCCACGAGCAGTACTTC. This translates into CASSQVGTGAHEQYF.

This clone was counted a few times. This sequence joins TRBV2 and TRBJ2-7, with D tentatively TRBD1 (6 bases). CDR1 is SNHLY, CDR2 FYNNEI, per germline. The CDR3 has 15 residues. V was shortened by 3 bases and J by 1 base, with 13 bases between the two germline ends. The CDR3 loop reads CASSDQGMASYEQYF. DNA for the CDR3: TGTGCCAGCAGTGACCAGGGGATGGCTTCCTACGAGCAGTACTTC.

V usage is TRBV7-8 and J usage is TRBJ2-7; 7 bases are a match to TRBD1. The CDR3 is made up of 13 amino acids. J lost 3 bases, V lost 5 bases, and 4 bases had no gene match. Germline-derived CDR1 and CDR2 are SGHVS and FQNEAQ. The DNA for the CDR3 is TGTGCCAGCAGCACCCGACAGGGCTACGAGCAGTACTTC. Its translation: CASSTRQGYEQYF.

The chain uses TRBV19 and TRBJ2-7; D is perhaps TRBD2 (6 bases). This CDR3 has 14 amino acids. Trimming took off 5 bases at V and 6 bases at J, with 17 bases between the two ends. CDR1 is LNHDA and CDR2 is SQIVND in the germline V gene (reference sequence). CDR3 nucleotides: TGTGCCAGTAGTGGGGCCTCCCGAGCGGGCGAGCAGTACTTC. Protein sequence: CASSGASRAGEQYF. Supplemented by reference TRBV19 and TRBJ2-7, the full variable domain reads DGGITQSPKYLFRKEGQNVTLSCEQNLNHDAMYWYRQDPGQGLRLIYYSQIVNDFQKGDIAEGYSVSREKKESFPLTVTSAQKNPTAFYLCASSGASRAGEQYFGPGTRLTVT.

This chain joins TRBV18 and TRBJ1-2, with 8 bases fitting TRBD1. Germline V CDR1 and CDR2: KGHSH, LQKENI. Unmatched junction bases numbered 2, after V lost 6 bases and J lost 8 bases. CDR3 length: 11 amino acids. The CDR3 here is CASSTGVGYTF. The CDR3 DNA reads TGTGCCAGCTCGACAGGGGTCGGCTACACCTTC.

The CDR3 protein is CASSPREVGPWPGRNYGYTF. The CDR3 DNA is TGTGCCAGCTCACCACGCGAAGTGGGACCATGGCCAGGGAGGAACTATGGCTACACCTTC. The chain combines TRBV18 with TRBJ1-2; D possibly corresponds to TRBD1 (5 bases). Germline V CDR1 and CDR2: KGHSH, LQKENI. This CDR3 comprises 20 residues. Trimming shortened V by 1 base and J by 2 bases, and 26 bases separated the two germline ends.

CDR3 region: CASSGTSGGGETQYF. CDR3 nucleotides: TGTGCCAGCTCGGGGACTAGCGGGGGAGGAGAGACCCAGTACTTC. The rearrangement uses TRBV7-3 and TRBJ2-5; 14 bases are shared with TRBD2. CDR3 length: 15 residues. Germline assignment: CDR1 SGHTA and CDR2 FQGTGA. The V and J ends lost 8 bases and 4 bases, in that order; junction bases with no gene match: 6.

The chain has TRBV3-1 (or the pseudogene TRBV3-2) and TRBJ1-2; D ambiguous. The ends were cut back, 4 bases at V and 8 bases at J, with 17 bases in the middle. Germline lookup yields CDR1 LGHDT and CDR2 YNNKEL (reference sequence). This CDR3 has 14 amino acids. CDR3 sequence reads: CASSPSLYSEGYTF. The CDR3 DNA reads TGTGCCAGCAGCCCGTCATTATATTCGGAGGGCTACACCTTC.

The CDR3 sequence is CASSLGTGGHSNQPQHF. The CDR3 DNA sequence: TGTGCCAGCTCCCTCGGGACAGGGGGCCATAGCAATCAGCCCCAGCATTTT. The rearrangement links TRBV18 to TRBJ1-5, with TRBD1 matching 12 bases. Germline CDR1 is KGHSH and CDR2 is LQKENI. This CDR3 has 17 amino acids. V gave up 6 bases and J gave up 0 bases; unmatched junction bases: 6.

The chain links TRBV4-1 to TRBJ1-2, with 9 bases that match TRBD1. Unmatched junction bases numbered 13, after V lost 8 bases and J lost 6 bases. This CDR3 region has 15 residues. Germline values: CDR1 MGHRA, CDR2 YSYEKL. The CDR3 protein is CASSYDRGLDNGYTF. In DNA, the CDR3 is TGCGCCAGCTCGTACGACAGGGGGTTGGATAATGGCTACACCTTC.

This clone showed up just once. The chain has TRBV6-5 and TRBJ1-1; the D gene is possibly TRBD1 (6 bases). Germline V lookup: CDR1 MNHEY, CDR2 SVGAGI. With 7 bases removed from V and 0 bases from J, the gap between germline ends came to 9 bases. The CDR3 is made up of 13 amino acids. CDR3 in amino acids: CASNRDVNTEAFF. CDR3 nucleotides: TGTGCCAGCAACAGGGACGTGAACACTGAAGCTTTCTTT.

V usage is TRBV4-1 and J usage is TRBJ2-4; the match to TRBD1 covers 11 bases. Per germline, CDR1 MGHRA and CDR2 YSYEKL. The CDR3 contains 16 residues. V trimming: 4 bases; J trimming: 5 bases; junction bases outside the gene matches: 7. In DNA, the CDR3 is TGCGCCAGCAGCCCCCGACCGGGACAGGGGGAAAACATTCAGTACTTC. Translating gives CASSPRPGQGENIQYF.

The rearrangement links TRBV7-2 to TRBJ2-7; 10 nucleotides match TRBD2. The CDR3 length is 14 residues. CDR1 is SGHTA and CDR2 is FQGNSA in the germline V gene. Trimming took 5 bases from V and 6 from J; bases not matched to a gene: 7. The CDR3 loop reads CASSGSGGAGEQYF. The CDR3 DNA sequence: TGTGCCAGCAGCGGAAGCGGGGGGGCAGGCGAGCAGTACTTC.

J is TRBJ2-1 and V is TRBV5-6; TRBD2 is a possible D gene (6 bases). Germline V gene lookup returns CDR1 SGHDT and CDR2 YYEEEE. The germline V and J ends were trimmed by 5 bases and 4 bases, with 13 bases remaining between them. This CDR3 is built from 14 residues. The CDR3 nucleotides are TGTGCCAGCAGGACGACTAGTGGGTACAATGAGCAGTTCTTC. Protein: CASRTTSGYNEQFF.

The gene calls are TRBV27 and TRBJ2-6, with no clear D. This CDR3 is 15 amino acids long. Germline V lookup: CDR1 MNHEY, CDR2 SMNVEV (reference sequence). The V gene lost 5 bases and the J gene lost 0 bases, with 8 bases spanning the gap. The CDR3 is CASSSYSSGANVLTF. The CDR3 nucleotides read TGTGCCAGCAGTAGCTATAGCTCTGGGGCCAACGTCCTGACTTTC.

J is TRBJ1-1 and V is TRBV12-3 or TRBV12-4; TRBD1 agrees at 7 bases. V lost 5 bases to trimming and J lost 4 bases; unmatched junction nucleotides: 4. The CDR3 runs 13 residues. CDR3 protein: CASSRTGSTEAFF. The CDR3, as DNA: TGTGCCAGCAGTAGGACAGGTAGCACTGAAGCTTTCTTT.

J is TRBJ1-2 and V is TRBV30, with D uncertain. CDR1 is GTSNPN, CDR2 SVGIG, per germline (reference sequence). This CDR3 spans 14 amino acids. The V and J ends lost 4 bases and 4 bases respectively, with 16 bases between them. In nucleotides, the CDR3 is TGTGCCTGGACAGGTTCCCCTTCTTTCTATGGCTACACCTTC. Amino acid sequence: CAWTGSPSFYGYTF. The full variable domain, rest sourced from reference TRBV30 and TRBJ1-2, is SQTIHQWPATLVQPVGSPLSLECTVEGTSNPNLYWYRQAAGRGLQLLFYSVGIGQISSEVPQNLSASRPQDRQFILSSKKLLLSDSGFYLCAWTGSPSFYGYTFGSGTRLTVV.

This clone came up a few times. The gene calls are TRBV2 and TRBJ1-2; 8 bases line up with TRBD1. In germline, CDR1 is SNHLY, CDR2 FYNNEI. V lost 2 bases to trimming and J lost 6 bases; unmatched junction nucleotides: 5. The CDR3 runs to 14 residues. The CDR3: CASSEISGGHGYTF. The CDR3 nucleotides read TGTGCCAGCAGTGAAATATCAGGGGGCCATGGCTACACCTTC. The full variable domain, rest sourced from reference TRBV2 and TRBJ1-2, is EPEVTQTPSHQVTQMGQEVILRCVPISNHLYFYWYRQILGQKVEFLVSFYNNEISEKSEIFDDQFSVERPDGSNFTLKIRSTKLEDSAMYFCASSEISGGHGYTFGSGTRLTVV.

This clone occurred once. The chain uses TRBV19 and TRBJ2-1; 13 bases are shared with TRBD2. The CDR3 has 17 residues. The germline V gene encodes CDR1 LNHDA and CDR2 SQIVND (reference sequence). V lost 3 bases, J lost 1 base, and 3 bases stayed unmatched. The CDR3 DNA follows: TGTGCCAGTAGTATGACTAGCGGGGGGCCGTCCTACAATGAGCAGTTCTTC. It specifies CASSMTSGGPSYNEQFF.

The chain is built from TRBV7-7 and TRBJ2-3; D is possibly TRBD2 (6 bases). The germline V gene encodes CDR1 SSHAT and CDR2 FNYEAQ (reference sequence). This CDR3 is 15 amino acids long. V shed 6 bases and J shed 2 bases, with 15 bases lying between them. The CDR3 region is CASSLGRGLTDTQYF. The DNA for the CDR3 is TGTGCCAGCAGTTTGGGACGGGGACTCACAGATACGCAGTATTTT.

Only a few counts were recorded for this clone. The chain employs TRBV6-5 and TRBJ2-1; TRBD2 might be the D (6 bases). The germline V gene encodes CDR1 MNHEY and CDR2 SVGAGI. This CDR3 is 15 amino acids long. The V end lost 6 bases, the J end lost 3 bases, and 15 bases lay between the germline ends. The CDR3 sequence is CASRQPGLVYNEQFF. The CDR3 nucleotides read TGTGCCAGCAGACAACCGGGACTCGTCTACAATGAGCAGTTCTTC.

The chain couples TRBV19 to TRBJ1-2; a possible D gene is TRBD1 (6 bases). The germline V gene has CDR1 LNHDA and CDR2 SQIVND (reference sequence). The CDR3 length is 14 residues. V shed 3 bases and J shed 4 bases, with 12 bases lying between them. CDR3 protein: CASSIHREPYGYTF. Here the CDR3 DNA reads TGTGCCAGTAGTATCCACAGGGAGCCCTATGGCTACACCTTC.

The gene calls are TRBV11-2 and TRBJ2-7, with TRBD2 identical over 12 bases. The CDR3 length is 15 residues. Looked up from germline, CDR1 is SGHAT and CDR2 is FQNNGV. J gave up 7 bases and V 0 bases, and 4 bases lay outside the gene matches. CDR3 amino acids: CASSLDRGTSGEQYF. DNA of the CDR3: TGTGCCAGCAGCTTAGATCGAGGGACTAGCGGGGAGCAGTACTTC.